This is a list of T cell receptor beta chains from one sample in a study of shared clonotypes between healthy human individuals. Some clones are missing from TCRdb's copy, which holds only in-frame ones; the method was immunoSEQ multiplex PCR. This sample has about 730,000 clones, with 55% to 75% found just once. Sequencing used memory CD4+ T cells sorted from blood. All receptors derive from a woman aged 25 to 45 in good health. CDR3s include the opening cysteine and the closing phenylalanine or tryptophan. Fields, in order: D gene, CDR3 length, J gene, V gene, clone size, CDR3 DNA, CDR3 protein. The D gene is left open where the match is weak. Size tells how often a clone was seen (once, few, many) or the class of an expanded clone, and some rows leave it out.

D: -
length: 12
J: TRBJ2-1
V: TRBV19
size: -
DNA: TGTGCCAGTAGTATACCTAGTCACGAGCAGTTCTTC
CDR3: CASSIPSHEQFF

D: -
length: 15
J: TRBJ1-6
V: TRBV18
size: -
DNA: TGTGCCAGCTCACCAACCGGGACAAATAATTCACCCCTCCACTTT
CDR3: CASSPTGTNNSPLHF

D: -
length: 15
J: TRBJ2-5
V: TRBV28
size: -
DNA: TGTGCCAGCAGTTTAGCAGGTAGTAACCAAGAGACCCAGTACTTC
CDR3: CASSLAGSNQETQYF

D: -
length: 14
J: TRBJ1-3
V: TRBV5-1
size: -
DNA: TGCGCCAGCAGCTTCGGAGACTCTGGAAACACCATATATTTT
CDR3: CASSFGDSGNTIYF

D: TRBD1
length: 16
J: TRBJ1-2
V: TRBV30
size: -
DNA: TGTGCCTGGAGTGGTCCCGGGACAGGGTCCAACTATGGCTACACCTTC
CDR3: CAWSGPGTGSNYGYTF

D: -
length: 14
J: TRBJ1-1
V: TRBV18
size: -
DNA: TGTGCCAGCTCATCCACAGGGATGAACACTGAAGCTTTCTTT
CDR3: CASSSTGMNTEAFF

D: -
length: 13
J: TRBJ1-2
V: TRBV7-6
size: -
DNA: TGTGCCAGCAGCCCTTCTCGGGGCAATGGCTACACCTTC
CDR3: CASSPSRGNGYTF

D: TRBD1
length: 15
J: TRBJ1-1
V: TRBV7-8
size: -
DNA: TGTGCCAGCAGCTGGGGGACAGCTCGGAACACTGAAGCTTTCTTT
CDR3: CASSWGTARNTEAFF

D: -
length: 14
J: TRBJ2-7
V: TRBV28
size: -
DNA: TGTGCCAGCAGTCCCTCCCGTGTGTTAAGCGAGCAGTACTTC
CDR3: CASSPSRVLSEQYF

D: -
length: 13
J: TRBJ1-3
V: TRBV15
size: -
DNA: TGTGCCACCAGCCGCAGATTAGGAAACACCATATATTTT
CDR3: CATSRRLGNTIYF

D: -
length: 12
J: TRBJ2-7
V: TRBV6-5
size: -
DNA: TGTGCCAGCAGCAGAAATCCTTACGAGCAGTACTTC
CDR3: CASSRNPYEQYF

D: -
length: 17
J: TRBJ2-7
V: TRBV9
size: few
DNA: TGTGCCAGCAGCGTAGGCCGTCGGGCAGGGCCCTCCTACGAGCAGTACTTC
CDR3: CASSVGRRAGPSYEQYF

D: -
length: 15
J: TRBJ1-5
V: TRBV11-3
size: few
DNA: TGTGCCAGCAGCTTAGGACAGAATAGCAATCAGCCCCAGCATTTT
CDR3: CASSLGQNSNQPQHF

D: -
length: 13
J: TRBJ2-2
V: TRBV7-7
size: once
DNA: TGTGCCAGCAGCTTTCGGGGGACCGGGGAGCTGTTTTTT
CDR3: CASSFRGTGELFF

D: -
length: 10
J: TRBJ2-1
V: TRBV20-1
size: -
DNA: TGCAGTGCGCAGGGCAATGAGCAGTTCTTC
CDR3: CSAQGNEQFF

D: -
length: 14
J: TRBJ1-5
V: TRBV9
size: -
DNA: TGTGCCAGCAGCGCAGGGACGATAGGTCAGCCCCAGCATTTT
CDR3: CASSAGTIGQPQHF

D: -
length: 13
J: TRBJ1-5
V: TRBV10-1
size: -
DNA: TGCGCCAGCAGTGGACAGAGCAATCAGCCCCAGCATTTT
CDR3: CASSGQSNQPQHF

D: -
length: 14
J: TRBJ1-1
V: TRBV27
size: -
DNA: TGTGCCAGCCGGTACTACAGGGAAAACACTGAAGCTTTCTTT
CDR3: CASRYYRENTEAFF

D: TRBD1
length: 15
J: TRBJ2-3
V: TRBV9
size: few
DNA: TGTGCCAGCAGCCCGGACAGGGGTTCGTCAGATACGCAGTATTTT
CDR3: CASSPDRGSSDTQYF

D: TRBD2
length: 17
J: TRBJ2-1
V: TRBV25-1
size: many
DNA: TGTGCCAGCAGTGCATCGGGTAGCGGGATTTCCCACAATGAGCAGTTCTTC
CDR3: CASSASGSGISHNEQFF

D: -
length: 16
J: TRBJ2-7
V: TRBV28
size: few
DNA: TGTGCCAGCACGCACTCCCTGGCAGGGCGGGGCTACGAGCAGTACTTC
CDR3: CASTHSLAGRGYEQYF

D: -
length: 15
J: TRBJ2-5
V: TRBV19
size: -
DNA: TGTGCCAGTAGTCCCCTCAGGGTTGGGCAAGAGACCCAGTACTTC
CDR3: CASSPLRVGQETQYF

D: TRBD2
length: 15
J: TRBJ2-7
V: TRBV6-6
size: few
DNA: TGTGCCAGCAGTTACGGGACTAGCCACTCCTACGAGCAGTACTTC
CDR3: CASSYGTSHSYEQYF

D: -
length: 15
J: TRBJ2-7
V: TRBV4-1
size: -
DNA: TGCGCCAGCAGCCCGGGGACGCATAGCTCCTACGAGCAGTACTTC
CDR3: CASSPGTHSSYEQYF

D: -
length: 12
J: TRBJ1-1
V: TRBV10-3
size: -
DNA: TGTGCCATCAGTGACGGCGGCACTGAAGCTTTCTTT
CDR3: CAISDGGTEAFF

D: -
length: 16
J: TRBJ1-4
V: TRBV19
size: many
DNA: TGTGCCAGTAGTATGTCGCAGAGTGCAACTAATGAAAAACTGTTTTTT
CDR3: CASSMSQSATNEKLFF

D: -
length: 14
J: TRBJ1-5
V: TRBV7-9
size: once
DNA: TGTGCCAGCAGCTTGGCAGGGGGCAATCAGCCCCAGCATTTT
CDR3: CASSLAGGNQPQHF

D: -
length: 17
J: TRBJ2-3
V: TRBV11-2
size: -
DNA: TGTGCCAGCAGCTTATCGCGACAGTCTAGCGGCACAGATACGCAGTATTTT
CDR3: CASSLSRQSSGTDTQYF

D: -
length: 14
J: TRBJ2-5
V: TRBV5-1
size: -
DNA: TGCGCCAGCAGCTTGGAGGGGGTGCGGGAGACCCAGTACTTC
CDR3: CASSLEGVRETQYF

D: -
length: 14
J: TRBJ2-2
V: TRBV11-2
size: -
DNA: TGTGCCAGCAGCTTCAGCGGAAACACCGGGGAGCTGTTTTTT
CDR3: CASSFSGNTGELFF

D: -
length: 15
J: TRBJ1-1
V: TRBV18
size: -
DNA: TGTGCCAGCTCACCGGGGCTAGGCGAGAACACTGAAGCTTTCTTT
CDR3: CASSPGLGENTEAFF

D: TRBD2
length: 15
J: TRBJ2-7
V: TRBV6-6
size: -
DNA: TGTGCCAGCAGCCCAGGACTAGCGAAAGCCTACGAGCAGTACTTC
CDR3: CASSPGLAKAYEQYF

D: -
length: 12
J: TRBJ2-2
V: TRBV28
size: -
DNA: TGTGCCAGCAGCCAAATTACCGGGGAGCTGTTTTTT
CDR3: CASSQITGELFF

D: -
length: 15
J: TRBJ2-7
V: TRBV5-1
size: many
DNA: TGCGCCAGCAGCTTGGCGGCAGAGATCTCCTACGAGCAGTACTTC
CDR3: CASSLAAEISYEQYF

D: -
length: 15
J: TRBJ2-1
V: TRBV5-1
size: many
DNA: TGCGCCAGCAGCTTAGGGGACCTATCATACAATGAGCAGTTCTTC
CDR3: CASSLGDLSYNEQFF

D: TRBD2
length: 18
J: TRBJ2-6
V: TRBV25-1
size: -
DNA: TGTGCCAGCAGTAAAGTAGCGGGAGGTGTCCCTGGGGCCAACGTCCTGACTTTC
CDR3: CASSKVAGGVPGANVLTF

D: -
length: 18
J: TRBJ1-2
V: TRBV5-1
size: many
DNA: TGCGCCAGCAGCTTGGTATTCGAAGGGGGGAGCAAGGATGCTGGCTACACCTTC
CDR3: CASSLVFEGGSKDAGYTF

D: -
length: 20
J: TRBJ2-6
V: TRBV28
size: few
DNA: TGTGCCAGCAGTTCCTCCGGGATCTCAGTCAAATGGACTGGGGCCAACGTCCTGACTTTC
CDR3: CASSSSGISVKWTGANVLTF

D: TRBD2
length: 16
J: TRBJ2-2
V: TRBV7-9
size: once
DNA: TGTGCCAGCAGCACCGGACTAGCGGGAGGGGCCGGGGAGCTGTTTTTT
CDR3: CASSTGLAGGAGELFF

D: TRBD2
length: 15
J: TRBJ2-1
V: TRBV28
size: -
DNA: TGTGCCAGCAGTTTTGCGGGAGGTCCTACCGATGAGCAGTTCTTC
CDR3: CASSFAGGPTDEQFF

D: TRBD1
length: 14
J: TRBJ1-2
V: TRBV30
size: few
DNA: TGTGCGCTGGAGCCTACAGGACAGGGCTATGGCTACACCTTC
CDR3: CALEPTGQGYGYTF

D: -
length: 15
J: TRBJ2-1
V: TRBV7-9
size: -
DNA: TGTGCCAGCAGTATGCTGGGACTGGGGGCCAATGAGCAGTTCTTC
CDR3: CASSMLGLGANEQFF

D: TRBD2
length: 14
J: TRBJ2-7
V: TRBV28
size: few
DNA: TGTGCCAGCAGTTCCGGGACTAGCTCCTACGAGCAGTACTTC
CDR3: CASSSGTSSYEQYF

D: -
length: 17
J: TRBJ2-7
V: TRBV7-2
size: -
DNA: TGTGCCAGCAGCCAAGTTAGCGGAGGAGGGGGCTCCTACGAGCAGTACTTC
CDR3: CASSQVSGGGGSYEQYF

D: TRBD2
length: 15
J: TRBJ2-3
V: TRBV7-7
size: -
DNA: TGTGCCAGCAGCTTCTTATCGGGAGGGGTGGATACGCAGTATTTT
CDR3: CASSFLSGGVDTQYF